Sequencing of this T cell receptor (beta chain) was carried out in a study of blood T cell repertoires in COVID-19. Overall study: T cells, B-cell-depleted T cells, or PBMCs supplied cDNA or gDNA.

Original methodology: Reference gene primer amplification gave nucleated cell count estimates. TCRdb keeps only in-frame clones here, not all; method: immunoSEQ multiplex PCR. The DNA gave D and trimming, while V, J and clone size come from that table. The sample contains around 130,000 clones, about 76% of which appear only once. The clonotype originates from a man older than 75 with acute or convalescent COVID-19. Sample: peripheral blood.

The CDR3 loop reads CAISETGLAGGDTDTQYF. DNA for the CDR3: TGTGCCATCAGTGAGACGGGACTAGCGGGGGGCGACACAGATACGCAGTATTTT. This sequence joins TRBV10-3 and TRBJ2-3, with 15 nucleotides matching TRBD2. The CDR3 is 18 residues long. CDR1 ENHRY and CDR2 SYGVKD come from the germline V gene. V lost 2 bases, J lost 2 bases, and 5 bases stayed unmatched.